The next 23 T cell receptor beta chains were all read from a single sample in a study of T-cell memory formation after mild COVID-19. TCRdb processed the 5' RACE reads anew with MiXCR; each CDR3 protein has one entry. The table includes some 300,000 distinct CDR3 sequences, approximately 19% detected once. Sequenced: PBMCs or a T cell subset sorted from them (not recorded which). These receptor sequences come from a man aged 18 to 29 who had mild COVID-19 (a few samples of this study predate the infection). Cell type and time point are not known.

This clonotype showed up just a few times. The chain is built from TRBV12-3 or TRBV12-4 and TRBJ1-5; possible D gene TRBD1, 6 bases. The length of the CDR3 is 16 residues. Trimming took 2 bases from V and 4 from J, leaving 15 bases between them. Here the CDR3 reads CASSLWQGRANQPQHF. Written as DNA, the CDR3 is TGTGCCAGCAGTTTATGGCAGGGGAGAGCTAATCAGCCCCAGCATTTT.

The rearrangement uses TRBV3-1 and TRBJ1-2; no reliable D call. Trimming took off 4 bases at V and 3 bases at J, with 9 bases between the two ends. The CDR3 sequence is 13 residues long. In germline, CDR1 is LGHDT, CDR2 YNNKEL (reference sequence). The CDR3 is CASSPIGDYGYTF. The CDR3 bases are TGTGCCAGCAGCCCTATCGGGGACTATGGCTACACCTTC.

The chain is built from TRBV7-2 and TRBJ2-7; D is possibly TRBD1 or TRBD2 (5 bases each). Trimming cost V 2 bases and J 3 bases, with 11 bases left between them. This CDR3 is 14 amino acids long. Germline loops: CDR1 SGHTA, CDR2 FQGNSA. The CDR3 nucleotides read TGTGCCAGCAGCTTACCGGGACCCCACTACGAGCAGTACTTC. This sequence encodes CASSLPGPHYEQYF.

This clonotype has only a few counts. CDR3 DNA: TGCAGTGCTGGCAGGGGCACCGGGGAGCTGTTTTTT. The encoded protein is CSAGRGTGELFF. This chain links TRBV20-1 with TRBJ2-2; D perhaps matches TRBD1 (6 bases). Looked up from germline, CDR1 is DFQATT and CDR2 is SNEGSKA (reference sequence). V lost 5 bases and J 4 bases, leaving 8 bases between the germline ends. The CDR3 spans 12 residues.

The chain couples TRBV7-3 to TRBJ2-3, with D unclear. The germline V and J ends were trimmed by 6 bases and 0 bases, with 7 bases remaining between them. CDR1 and CDR2 from the germline V gene are SGHTA and FQGTGA. There are 13 residues in the CDR3. The CDR3 here is CASSPESTDTQYF. CDR3 bases: TGTGCCAGCAGTCCCGAAAGCACAGATACGCAGTATTTT.

The chain uses TRBV3-1 and TRBJ1-1, with D hard to call. The germline V gene has CDR1 LGHDT and CDR2 YNNKEL (reference sequence). The CDR3 runs 14 residues. Trimming pared 2 bases from V and 4 bases from J, leaving 11 bases between. The CDR3 here is CASSQIKEGTEAFF. The DNA of the CDR3 is TGTGCCAGCAGCCAAATAAAGGAAGGCACTGAAGCTTTCTTT.

The chain uses TRBV4-1 and TRBJ2-1, with D maybe TRBD1 (5 bases). CDR1 and CDR2 from the germline V gene are MGHRA and YSYEKL. V lost 0 bases and J 4 bases, leaving 13 bases between the germline ends. The CDR3 loop spans 16 amino acids. The DNA of the CDR3 is TGCGCCAGCAGCCAAGATAGGCAGGGTGGATACAATGAGCAGTTCTTC. Its translation is CASSQDRQGGYNEQFF.

This clonotype was detected ten times or more. The chain has TRBV29-1 and TRBJ2-2; 8 nucleotides align to TRBD1. The CDR3 has 14 amino acids. In germline, CDR1 is SQVTM, CDR2 ANQGSEA. V lost 5 bases, J lost 2 bases, and 4 bases stayed unmatched. Written as DNA, the CDR3 is TGCAGCGTTCGGGACAGGCTTAACACCGGGGAGCTGTTTTTT. This sequence encodes CSVRDRLNTGELFF.

The chain employs TRBV6-2 or TRBV6-3 and TRBJ2-2; 8 bases match TRBD1. Germline values: CDR1 MNHEY, CDR2 SVGEGT. The CDR3 consists of 17 residues. J lost 5 bases, V lost 2 bases, and 10 bases had no gene match. The CDR3 bases are TGTGCCAGCAGTTACGCCCCGAAGGACAGGGATACCGGGGAGCTGTTTTTT. Residues: CASSYAPKDRDTGELFF.

This clonotype was observed a handful of times. The rearrangement links TRBV4-1 to TRBJ1-1, with D perhaps TRBD1 (5 bases). V lost 1 base and J lost 4, with 16 bases in between. This CDR3 has 16 residues. CDR1 MGHRA and CDR2 YSYEKL come from the germline V gene. The CDR3 coding sequence is TGCGCCAGCAGCCAAGTAATGGTGTCGGGGGGCACTGAAGCTTTCTTT. It yields the protein CASSQVMVSGGTEAFF.

The chain uses TRBV5-1 and TRBJ2-4; tentative D call: TRBD1 (6 bases). This CDR3 has 19 amino acids. Per the germline V gene, CDR1 is SGHRS and CDR2 is YFSETQ. V lost 0 bases and J 0 bases, leaving 19 bases between the germline ends. For the CDR3, the DNA is TGCGCCAGCAGCTTGGGTCTACAGGGTCCCCCTTTAGCCAAAAACATTCAGTACTTC. Protein: CASSLGLQGPPLAKNIQYF.

The chain links TRBV27 to TRBJ2-5; tentatively, D is TRBD1 or TRBD2 (5 bases each). This CDR3 contains 12 residues. Germline CDR1 and CDR2: MNHEY and SMNVEV (reference sequence). With 9 bases removed from V and 5 bases from J, the gap between germline ends came to 13 bases. The CDR3: CASRFREETQYF. The CDR3 coding sequence is TGTGCCAGTAGGTTCAGGGAGGAGACCCAGTACTTC.

This sequence joins TRBV15 and TRBJ1-5; 7 bases are shared with TRBD1. Trimming at V came to 6 bases and at J to 0 bases, leaving 8 bases not matched to a gene. This CDR3 has 16 residues. Germline CDR1 LNHNV, CDR2 YYDKDF (reference sequence). The CDR3 DNA sequence: TGTGCCACCAGTGCGACCGGGACAGTTAGCAATCAGCCCCAGCATTTT. This translates into CATSATGTVSNQPQHF.

This clonotype has a handful of counts. The chain couples TRBV20-1 to TRBJ2-3, with TRBD1 as a possible D gene (6 bases). The germline CDR1 and CDR2 sequences are DFQATT and SNEGSKA (reference sequence). The CDR3 totals 14 residues. The V and J ends lost 6 bases and 6 bases respectively, with 19 bases between them. CDR3 coding DNA: TGCAGTGCCATGGGGGCACGGGCCGGGGATACGCAGTATTTT. Translation gives CSAMGARAGDTQYF.

This chain's CDR3 is CASSLRGTGGTDTQYF. The CDR3 DNA reads TGTGCCAGCAGCTTAAGGGGGACAGGGGGCACAGATACGCAGTATTTT. This chain uses TRBV7-3 with TRBJ2-3; the match to TRBD1 covers 10 bases. Germline CDR1 reads SGHTA; CDR2 reads FQGTGA. V gave up 1 base and J gave up 1 base; unmatched junction bases: 2. This CDR3 region has 16 residues.

This clonotype was detected a few times. The gene calls are TRBV27 and TRBJ2-7; D gene uncertain. The V gene's germline CDR1 is MNHEY and CDR2 SMNVEV (reference sequence). The V and J ends lost 5 bases and 2 bases respectively, with 13 bases between them. The CDR3 is 14 residues long. In DNA, the CDR3 is TGTGCCAGCAGTCAGAGGCCGGGTACCTACGAGCAGTACTTC. Amino acid sequence: CASSQRPGTYEQYF.

The genes are TRBV24-1 and TRBJ2-3; no clear D. The CDR3 has 14 residues. Germline lookup yields CDR1 KGHDR and CDR2 SFDVKD. V was pared by 5 bases and J by 0 bases, with 8 bases between. The CDR3, as DNA: TGTGCCACCAGTGTGGCGGATAGCACAGATACGCAGTATTTT. As protein: CATSVADSTDTQYF.

The chain carries TRBV28 and TRBJ1-2; possible D gene TRBD1, 5 bases. In germline, CDR1 is MDHEN, CDR2 SYDVKM. This CDR3 has 17 amino acids. V lost 4 bases and J lost 7, with 25 bases in between. The CDR3 is CASSSPGASDGRFGYTF. Written as DNA, the CDR3 is TGTGCCAGCAGTTCCCCCGGGGCCTCGGACGGGAGATTTGGCTACACCTTC.

This clonotype was detected only a few times. CDR3 protein: CASSTALGAGNTIYF. The CDR3 coding sequence is TGTGCCAGCAGCACCGCCCTTGGGGCTGGAAACACCATATATTTT. The rearrangement links TRBV5-4 to TRBJ1-3; D is unresolved. The CDR3 has 15 residues. CDR1 is SGHNT, CDR2 YYREEE, per germline (reference sequence). Trimming removed 4 bases at V and 2 bases at J, with 13 bases between.

In its sample, this clonotype was seen many times. One end of the junction varies from germline; a read error may be responsible. This rearrangement joins TRBV6-1 to TRBJ2-7, with 7 nucleotides matching TRBD2. This CDR3 has 14 residues. Germline V gene data show CDR1 as MNHNS and CDR2 as SASEGT. The CDR3 DNA reads as TGTGCCAGCAGCGAAGGCGGGGGCTCCTACGAGCAGTACTTC. Protein product: CASSEGGGSYEQYF.

V gene TRBV29-1 combines with J gene TRBJ2-5; perhaps TRBD1 as D (6 bases). Germline CDR1 and CDR2: SQVTM and ANQGSEA. The CDR3 has 12 residues. Between the trimmed V and J ends, which lost 6 bases and 1 base, there was a span of 9 bases. The CDR3 spells CSVWTAQETQYF. The CDR3 DNA reads as TGCAGCGTCTGGACAGCCCAAGAGACCCAGTACTTC. The whole variable domain, remainder taken from reference TRBV29-1 and TRBJ2-5, is SAVISQKPSRDICQRGTSLTIQCQVDSQVTMMFWYRQQPGQSLTLIATANQGSEATYESGFVIDKFPISRPNLTFSTLTVSNMSPEDSSIYLCSVWTAQETQYFGPGTRLLVL.

This clonotype was detected a few times. The chain uses TRBV5-1 and TRBJ1-1, with no clear D. This CDR3 contains 14 residues. CDR1 and CDR2 from the germline V gene are SGHRS and YFSETQ. Between the trimmed V and J ends, which lost 0 bases and 5 bases, there was a span of 11 bases. The CDR3 DNA sequence: TGCGCCAGCAGCTTGGTCGCGGGGAGGACTGAAGCTTTCTTT. It encodes CASSLVAGRTEAFF. Looking up the rest from reference TRBV5-1 and TRBJ1-1 gives the full variable domain: KAGVTQTPRYLIKTRGQQVTLSCSPISGHRSVSWYQQTPGQGLQFLFEYFSETQRNKGNFPGRFSGRQFSNSRSEMNVSTLELGDSALYLCASSLVAGRTEAFFGQGTRLTVV.

Only a few counts were recorded for this clonotype. The J gene is TRBJ1-2, the V gene TRBV11-3; D might be TRBD1 (5 bases). Germline V gene lookup returns CDR1 SGHNT and CDR2 YENEEA. Deletions cut 5 bases from V and 3 bases from J, with 10 bases between. This CDR3 spans 13 amino acids. DNA for the CDR3: TGTGCCAGCAGCCGGGACGGTTACTATGGCTACACCTTC. Translated: CASSRDGYYGYTF.